This T cell receptor beta chain was recorded in a study of shared clonotypes between healthy human individuals. Profiled with immunoSEQ multiplex PCR; TCRdb holds only in-frame clones, not every one. The sample comprises about 2.2 million clones, 93% of which are singletons, and more than 1.5% rests with the top ten. The naive CD8 subset, CD45RO-negative cells positively selected for CCR7, excluded terminally differentiated effector memory CD45RA+ cells. The V and J ends lost 3 bases and 3 bases respectively, with 8 bases between them. Germline V lookup: CDR1 SEHNR, CDR2 FQNEAQ (reference sequence). The CDR3 is made up of 13 amino acids.

The rearrangement joins TRBV7-9 to TRBJ1-2; D ambiguous. The receptor's source is a man aged 18 to 30 in good health. Some clones in this sample may be carry-over from other donors' samples. Sequencing was performed on naive CD8+ T cells from PBMCs. The CDR3 reads CASSFSRDYGYTF. As DNA, the CDR3 is TGTGCCAGCAGCTTTTCAAGGGACTATGGCTACACCTTC.